Below are 15 T cell receptor beta chains sequenced from a single sample in a study of response to subunit inactivated influenza vaccine. TCRdb ran MiXCR on the RT-PCR reads and lists one entry per CDR3 protein. The sample contains approximately 700,000 distinct CDR3 sequences, more than 15% of which appear only once. The starting material was PBMCs from blood, obtained 11 to 12 days after vaccination. These receptors were collected from a man in his fifties or sixties who received an inactivated influenza vaccine.

The chain combines TRBV15 with TRBJ1-5; a weak D match, TRBD1 (5 bases). Germline V gives CDR1 LNHNV, CDR2 YYDKDF (reference sequence). V was shortened by 7 bases and J by 4 bases, with 11 bases between the two germline ends. CDR3 length equals 13 residues. Here the CDR3 DNA reads TGTGCCACCAAGGTCGGGGGAAATCAGCCCCAGCATTTT. Amino acid sequence: CATKVGGNQPQHF.

The chain is built from TRBV15 and TRBJ2-7; D gene uncertain. The CDR3 is made up of 16 amino acids. The V end was cut by 0 bases, the J end by 1 base, with 13 bases between. Germline V gene data show CDR1 as LNHNV and CDR2 as YYDKDF (reference sequence). Here the CDR3 DNA reads TGTGCCACCAGCAGAGATCCCGTGGGTATTTCCTACGAGCAGTACTTC. This gives the protein CATSRDPVGISYEQYF.

The chain recombines TRBV29-1 with TRBJ1-2, with D possibly matching TRBD1 (6 bases). V shed 4 bases and J shed 1 base, with 10 bases lying between them. The CDR3 extends over 13 amino acids. Germline CDR1 SQVTM, CDR2 ANQGSEA. CDR3 DNA: TGCAGCGTTGGACAGGCGCTTAACTATGGCTACACCTTC. As protein: CSVGQALNYGYTF. Complete variable domain (other parts from reference TRBV29-1 and TRBJ1-2): SAVISQKPSRDICQRGTSLTIQCQVDSQVTMMFWYRQQPGQSLTLIATANQGSEATYESGFVIDKFPISRPNLTFSTLTVSNMSPEDSSIYLCSVGQALNYGYTFGSGTRLTVV.

This clonotype was found many times. The chain couples TRBV7-2 to TRBJ2-1; D is unresolved. CDR3 length equals 13 residues. Germline V gives CDR1 SGHTA, CDR2 FQGNSA. The V end lost 2 bases, the J end lost 3 bases, and 5 bases lay between the germline ends. The CDR3 loop reads CASSLSVYNEQFF. The CDR3, as DNA: TGTGCCAGCAGCTTATCCGTCTACAATGAGCAGTTCTTC.

At least ten counts were recorded for this clonotype. This chain links TRBV29-1 with TRBJ2-2, with D hard to call. The CDR3 extends over 13 amino acids. V was pared by 7 bases and J by 3 bases, with 12 bases between. The germline V gene encodes CDR1 SQVTM and CDR2 ANQGSEA. CDR3 region: CSAGEAYTGELFF. As DNA, the CDR3 is TGCAGCGCCGGAGAGGCCTACACCGGGGAGCTGTTTTTT.

There are many counts of this clonotype. The rearrangement joins TRBV6-5 to TRBJ1-1; 9 positions match TRBD1. V was pared by 0 bases and J by 5 bases, with 4 bases of the junction left unmatched. Germline V gives CDR1 MNHEY, CDR2 SVGAGI. The CDR3 consists of 15 residues. For the CDR3, the DNA is TGTGCCAGCAGTTACTCGGGACAGGGAGGGACTGAAGCTTTCTTT. It encodes CASSYSGQGGTEAFF.

Only a few counts were recorded for this clonotype. The rearrangement joins TRBV7-9 to TRBJ2-1, with D possibly being TRBD1 (6 bases). Germline values: CDR1 SEHNR, CDR2 FQNEAQ (reference sequence). The V gene lost 5 bases and the J gene lost 9 bases, with 17 bases spanning the gap. The CDR3 contains 14 residues. The CDR3 region has the DNA TGTGCCAGCAGCCCGACCCGACAGGCCATTGAGCAGTTCTTC. It is translated as CASSPTRQAIEQFF.

The chain couples TRBV3-1 to TRBJ2-1, with D tentatively TRBD2 (5 bases). Germline values: CDR1 LGHDT, CDR2 YNNKEL (reference sequence). The CDR3 is 17 residues long. With 0 bases removed from V and 2 bases from J, the gap between germline ends came to 14 bases. DNA of the CDR3: TGTGCCAGCAGCCAAGATCTGAAGGGAGTCCCCTACAATGAGCAGTTCTTC. The encoded protein is CASSQDLKGVPYNEQFF.

This chain uses TRBV3-1 with TRBJ2-7, with TRBD2 matching over 12 bases. The CDR3 spans 17 residues. Germline lookup yields CDR1 LGHDT and CDR2 YNNKEL (reference sequence). The V segment lost 1 base and the J segment 7 bases; nucleotides outside the gene matches: 11. CDR3 in amino acids: CASSQGLAGAGREEQYF. In DNA form, the CDR3 reads TGTGCCAGCAGCCAAGGACTAGCGGGAGCCGGACGTGAGGAGCAGTACTTC.

This clonotype turned up a few times. The CDR3 spells CATSLAPSTDTQYF. The CDR3 coding sequence is TGTGCCACCAGCTTAGCGCCTAGCACAGATACGCAGTATTTT. The genes are TRBV15 and TRBJ2-3; a possible D gene is TRBD2 (5 bases). Germline CDR1 LNHNV, CDR2 YYDKDF (reference sequence). V lost 5 bases and J 0 bases, leaving 9 bases between the germline ends. This CDR3 is built from 14 residues.

The chain employs TRBV20-1 and TRBJ2-1; weak D call: TRBD2 (5 bases). Germline V gene sequence: CDR1 DFQATT, CDR2 SNEGSKA (reference sequence). V was clipped by 0 bases and J by 6 bases, with 15 bases between them. CDR3 length: 15 amino acids. This CDR3 is CSARDLVGVGNEQFF. The CDR3 nucleotides read TGCAGTGCTAGAGATCTGGTGGGAGTGGGCAATGAGCAGTTCTTC.

The chain carries TRBV7-2 and TRBJ2-7, with TRBD2 matching over 11 bases. Germline V gene sequence: CDR1 SGHTA, CDR2 FQGNSA. V was pared by 5 bases and J by 6 bases, with 9 bases of the junction left unmatched. This CDR3 has 15 residues. CDR3 DNA sequence: TGTGCCAGCAGCGTTAGCGGGGGGGCTGGACTCGAGCAGTACTTC. This codes for CASSVSGGAGLEQYF.

This chain connects TRBV7-9 to TRBJ2-2; D unclear. Per germline, CDR1 SEHNR and CDR2 FQNEAQ (reference sequence). V was cut by 3 bases and J by 2 bases, with 10 bases left in between. This CDR3 spans 15 amino acids. The chain's CDR3 is CASSFGSFNTGELFF. CDR3 DNA: TGTGCCAGCAGCTTCGGCAGCTTTAACACCGGGGAGCTGTTTTTT.

The chain carries TRBV12-3 or TRBV12-4 and TRBJ1-4; no clear D. V was trimmed by 6 bases and J by 8 bases, leaving 16 bases between them. This CDR3 spans 14 amino acids. CDR3 loop: CASRPGVRGEKLFF. CDR3 sequence (DNA): TGTGCCAGCAGGCCCGGGGTACGCGGCGAAAAACTGTTTTTT.

There are a few counts of this clonotype. This chain joins TRBV11-1 and TRBJ2-2, with a tentative D call TRBD1 (5 bases). This CDR3 spans 18 amino acids. Germline CDR1 and CDR2: SGHAT and FQDESV (reference sequence). Deletions cut 4 bases from V and 2 bases from J, with 20 bases between. CDR3 sequence: CASSSTRAEHTNTGELFF. The CDR3 nucleotides read TGTGCCAGCAGCTCGACCAGGGCAGAACACACCAACACCGGGGAGCTGTTTTTT. The whole variable domain, remainder taken from reference TRBV11-1 and TRBJ2-2, is EAEVAQSPRYKITEKSQAVAFWCDPISGHATLYWYRQILGQGPELLVQFQDESVVDDSQLPKDRFSAERLKGVDSTLKIQPAELGDSAMYLCASSSTRAEHTNTGELFFGEGSRLTVL.